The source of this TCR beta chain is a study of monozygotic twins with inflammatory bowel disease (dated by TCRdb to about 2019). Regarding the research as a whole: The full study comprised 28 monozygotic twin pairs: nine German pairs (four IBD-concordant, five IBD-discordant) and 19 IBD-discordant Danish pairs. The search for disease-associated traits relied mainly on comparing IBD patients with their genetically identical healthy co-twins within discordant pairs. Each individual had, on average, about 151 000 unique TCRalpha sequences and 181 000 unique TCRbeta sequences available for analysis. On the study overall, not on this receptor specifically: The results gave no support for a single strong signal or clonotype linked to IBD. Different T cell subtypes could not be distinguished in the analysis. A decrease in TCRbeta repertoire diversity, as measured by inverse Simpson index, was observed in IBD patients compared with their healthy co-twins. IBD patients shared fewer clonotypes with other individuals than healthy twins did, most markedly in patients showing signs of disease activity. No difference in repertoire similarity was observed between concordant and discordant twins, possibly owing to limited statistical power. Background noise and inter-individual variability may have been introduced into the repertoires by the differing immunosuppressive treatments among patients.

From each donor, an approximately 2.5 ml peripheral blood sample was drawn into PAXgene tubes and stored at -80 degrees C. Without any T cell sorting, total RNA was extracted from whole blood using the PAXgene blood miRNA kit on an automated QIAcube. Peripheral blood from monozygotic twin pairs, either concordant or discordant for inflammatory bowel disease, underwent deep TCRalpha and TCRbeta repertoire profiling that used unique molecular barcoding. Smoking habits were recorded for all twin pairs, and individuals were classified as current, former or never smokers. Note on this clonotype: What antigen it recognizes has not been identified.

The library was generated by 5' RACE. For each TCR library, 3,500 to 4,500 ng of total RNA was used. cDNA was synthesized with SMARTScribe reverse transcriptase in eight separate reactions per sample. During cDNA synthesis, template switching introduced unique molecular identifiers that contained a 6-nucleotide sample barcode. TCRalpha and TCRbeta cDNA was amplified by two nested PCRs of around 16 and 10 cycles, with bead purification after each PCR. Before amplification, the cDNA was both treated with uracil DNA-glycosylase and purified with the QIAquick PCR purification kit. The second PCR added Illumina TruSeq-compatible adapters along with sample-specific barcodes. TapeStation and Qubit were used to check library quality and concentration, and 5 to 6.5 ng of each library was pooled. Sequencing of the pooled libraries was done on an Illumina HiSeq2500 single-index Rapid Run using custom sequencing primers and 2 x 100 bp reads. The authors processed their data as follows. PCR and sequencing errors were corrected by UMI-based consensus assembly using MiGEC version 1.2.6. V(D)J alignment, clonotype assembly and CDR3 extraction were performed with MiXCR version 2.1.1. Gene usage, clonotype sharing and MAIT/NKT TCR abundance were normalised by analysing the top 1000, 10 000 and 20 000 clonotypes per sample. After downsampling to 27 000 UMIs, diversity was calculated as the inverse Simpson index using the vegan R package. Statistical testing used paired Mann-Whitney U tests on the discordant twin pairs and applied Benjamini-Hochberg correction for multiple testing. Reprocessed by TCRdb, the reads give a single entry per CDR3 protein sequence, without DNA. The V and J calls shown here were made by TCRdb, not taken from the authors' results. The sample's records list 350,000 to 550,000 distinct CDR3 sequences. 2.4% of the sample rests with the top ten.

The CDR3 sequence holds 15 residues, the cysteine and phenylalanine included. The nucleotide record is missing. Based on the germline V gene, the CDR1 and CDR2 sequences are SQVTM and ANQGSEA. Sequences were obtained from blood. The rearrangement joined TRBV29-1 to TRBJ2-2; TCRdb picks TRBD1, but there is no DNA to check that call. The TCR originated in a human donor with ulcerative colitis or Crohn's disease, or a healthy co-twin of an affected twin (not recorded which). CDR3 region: CSVEGVQGSSGELFF.